Listed below are T cell receptor beta chains from one sample, sequenced in a study of shared clonotypes between healthy human individuals. The method was immunoSEQ multiplex PCR; TCRdb's version includes in-frame clones alone and lacks a portion of them. The sample lists about 770,000 clones, roughly two thirds occurring once. Material for sequencing was memory CD4+ T cells sorted from blood. Receptors originate from a woman aged 25 to 39 in good health. CDR3s include the opening cysteine and the closing phenylalanine or tryptophan. Each record gives: CDR3 DNA, CDR3 protein, V gene, D gene, clone size, J gene. The D gene is left open where the match is weak. Not every row has a clone size; where given, it reads once, few, many or a size class.

CDR3 DNA: TGTGCCAGCAGTTTAATTTTTCAGCGGGAGGGCTCCACAGATACGCAGTATTTT; CDR3 protein: CASSLIFQREGSTDTQYF; V gene: TRBV28; D gene: TRBD2; clone size: -; J gene: TRBJ2-3
CDR3 DNA: TGTGCCAGCAGCTTAGGGGCCCTAGCGGGAGTTTCGACCGGGGAGCTGTTTTTT; CDR3 protein: CASSLGALAGVSTGELFF; V gene: TRBV7-2; D gene: TRBD2; clone size: -; J gene: TRBJ2-2
CDR3 DNA: TGCGCCAGCAGCCAAGATACCCCCTCGATGGGAGGCTACACCTTC; CDR3 protein: CASSQDTPSMGGYTF; V gene: TRBV4-1; D gene: -; clone size: -; J gene: TRBJ1-2
CDR3 DNA: TGTGCCAGCAGCTTAGGGGTCATAGCTAATGAAAAACTGTTTTTT; CDR3 protein: CASSLGVIANEKLFF; V gene: TRBV7-9; D gene: -; clone size: -; J gene: TRBJ1-4
CDR3 DNA: TGTGCCTGGACTCGGGACGCTCCCTACGAGCAGTACTTC; CDR3 protein: CAWTRDAPYEQYF; V gene: TRBV30; D gene: -; clone size: -; J gene: TRBJ2-7
CDR3 DNA: TGTGCCAGCAGCCGACAGGAGACCAACACCGGGGAGCTGTTTTTT; CDR3 protein: CASSRQETNTGELFF; V gene: TRBV7-2; D gene: -; clone size: -; J gene: TRBJ2-2
CDR3 DNA: TGTGCCAGCAGTGAAACGGCTAGCGGGATAAATCCCACAGATACGCAGTATTTT; CDR3 protein: CASSETASGINPTDTQYF; V gene: TRBV2; D gene: TRBD2; clone size: many; J gene: TRBJ2-3
CDR3 DNA: TGCAGCGTAATCAGGGGCAGCGGGGGCTACGAGCAGTACTTC; CDR3 protein: CSVIRGSGGYEQYF; V gene: TRBV29-1; D gene: TRBD2; clone size: -; J gene: TRBJ2-7
CDR3 DNA: TGTGCCAGTAGTATAGCCGGGAACACCGGGGAGCTGTTTTTT; CDR3 protein: CASSIAGNTGELFF; V gene: TRBV19; D gene: -; clone size: once; J gene: TRBJ2-2
CDR3 DNA: TGTGCCAGCAGTCACGCACGGGGTGAGCAGTTCTTC; CDR3 protein: CASSHARGEQFF; V gene: TRBV27; D gene: -; clone size: -; J gene: TRBJ2-1